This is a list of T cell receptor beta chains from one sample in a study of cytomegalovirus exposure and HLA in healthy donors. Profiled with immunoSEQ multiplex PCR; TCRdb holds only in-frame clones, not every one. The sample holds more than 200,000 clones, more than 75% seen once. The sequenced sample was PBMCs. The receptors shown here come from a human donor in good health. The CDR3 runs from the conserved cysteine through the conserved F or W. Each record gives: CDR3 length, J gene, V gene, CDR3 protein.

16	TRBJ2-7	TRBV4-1	CASRIAPGRTPYEQYF
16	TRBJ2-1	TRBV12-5	CASGLNRGMWYNEQFF
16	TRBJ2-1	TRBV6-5	CASSYAGTSGRNEQFF
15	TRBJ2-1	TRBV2	CASNADRASYNEQFF
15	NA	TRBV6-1	CASSWVKGQGNEQYF
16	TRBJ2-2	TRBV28	CASSLSDRGLFGELFF
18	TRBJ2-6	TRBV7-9	CSSSLVGGFAGGANVLTF
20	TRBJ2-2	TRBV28	CASSGTGFGLAGDGAGELFF
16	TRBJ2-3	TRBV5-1	CASSERPSASTDTQYF
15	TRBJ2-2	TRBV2	CASSGRPANTGELFF
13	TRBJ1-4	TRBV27	CASTGSLGEKLFF
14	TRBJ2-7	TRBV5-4	CASSPGTGLYEQYF
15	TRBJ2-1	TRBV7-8	CASSLLAGAVGEQFF
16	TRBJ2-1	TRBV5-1	CASSVPREPLVNEQFF
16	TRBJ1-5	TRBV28	CASSPWGTGGDQPQHF
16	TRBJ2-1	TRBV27	CASSLGIAYSYNEQFF
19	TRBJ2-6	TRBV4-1	CASSQELRGRPSGANVLTF
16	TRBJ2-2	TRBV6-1	CASSGRGLAGTGELFF
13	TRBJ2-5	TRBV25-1	CASSPAGTETQYF
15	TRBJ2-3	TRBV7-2	CASSHRQGPTDTQYF
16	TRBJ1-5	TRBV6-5	CASSYSPTGGDQPQHF
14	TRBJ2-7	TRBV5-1	CASSLVRVWSEQYF
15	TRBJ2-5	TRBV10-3	CAISDGGRASETQYF
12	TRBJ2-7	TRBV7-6	CASSLDLYEQYF
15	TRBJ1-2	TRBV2	CASRGGQGGNYGYTF
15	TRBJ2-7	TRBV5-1	CASSSSQGVPYEQYF
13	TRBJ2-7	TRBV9	CASSVASSYEQYF
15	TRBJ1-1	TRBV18	CASEVAQAMNTEAFF
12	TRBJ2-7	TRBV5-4	CASSRDRYEQYF
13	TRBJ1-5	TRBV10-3	CAISRDNNQPQHF
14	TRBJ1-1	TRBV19	CASSIVGGQVEAFF
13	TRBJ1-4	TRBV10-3	CAISVQVNEKLFF
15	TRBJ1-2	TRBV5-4	CASSLDWGGNYGYTF
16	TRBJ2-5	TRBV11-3	CASSLRGLAGQETQYF
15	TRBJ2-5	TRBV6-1	CASSGQGQQGETQYF
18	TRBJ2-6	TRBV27	CASSFVGTGRSGANVLTF
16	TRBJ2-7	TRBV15	CATSRAGDFSPYEQYF
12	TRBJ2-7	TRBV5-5	CASSFQGYEQYF
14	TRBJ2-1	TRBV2	CASSEDDRVNEQFF
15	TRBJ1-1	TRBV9	CASSVAEQGAREAFF
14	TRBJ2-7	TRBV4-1	CASSPEPGHTEQYF
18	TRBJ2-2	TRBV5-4	CASSLGGAGGPSTGELFF
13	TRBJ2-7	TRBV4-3	CASSQVLSYEQYF
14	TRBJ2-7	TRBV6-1	CASRRDSLSYEQYF
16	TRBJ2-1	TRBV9	CAGSVGIQGLYNEQFF
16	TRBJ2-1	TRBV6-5	CASSYRGLTGDNEQFF
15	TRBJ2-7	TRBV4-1	CASSQGSGLAGEQYF
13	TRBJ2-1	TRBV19	CASSIVGGDEQFF
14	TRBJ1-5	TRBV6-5	CASNKQGSNQPQHF
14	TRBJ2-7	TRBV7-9	CASSRQGKSYEQYF